Listed here are 15 T cell receptor beta chains from one sample, sequenced in a study of T cell responses to AZD1222 COVID-19 vaccine. Libraries were prepared by immunoSEQ multiplex PCR; TCRdb keeps only in-frame clonotypes and omits some of them. The data hold more than 50,000 clones, with approximately 90% observed a single time. The starting material was peripheral blood, obtained on day 0 of AZD1222 vaccination. The receptors come from an adult in good health.

The chain links TRBV9 to TRBJ1-2; D possibly corresponds to TRBD1 (6 bases). This CDR3 has 13 amino acids. Germline lookup yields CDR1 SGDLS and CDR2 YYNGEE. The V gene lost 3 bases and the J gene lost 5 bases, with 11 bases spanning the gap. The CDR3 here is CASSATGRYGYTF. CDR3 in DNA: TGTGCCAGCAGCGCGACAGGCAGGTATGGCTACACCTTC.

This rearrangement joins TRBV15 to TRBJ1-2, with TRBD1 identical over 7 bases. V lost 0 bases and J lost 0; bases outside the gene matches: 4. This CDR3 region has 16 residues. In germline, CDR1 is LNHNV, CDR2 YYDKDF (reference sequence). The CDR3 protein is CATSRDKGTANYGYTF. The CDR3 DNA sequence: TGTGCCACCAGCAGAGACAAGGGGACAGCTAACTATGGCTACACCTTC.

The V and J genes are TRBV6-5 and TRBJ1-5; 8 bases map to TRBD1. This CDR3 has 15 amino acids. Germline-derived CDR1 and CDR2 are MNHEY and SVGAGI. With 8 bases clipped from V and 0 bases from J, the junction kept 6 bases outside the gene matches. The CDR3 nucleotides read TGTGCCAGCTGTACCACAGGGGGTAGCAATCAGCCCCAGCATTTT. Encoded protein: CASCTTGGSNQPQHF.

V gene TRBV2 combines with J gene TRBJ2-5, with no clear D. The CDR3 length is 13 residues. The V gene lost 1 base and the J gene lost 5 bases, with 8 bases spanning the gap. Germline-derived CDR1 and CDR2 are SNHLY and FYNNEI. CDR3 protein: CASSEDARETQYF. CDR3 DNA: TGTGCCAGCAGTGAAGATGCACGGGAGACCCAGTACTTC.

This chain uses TRBV4-1 with TRBJ1-2; the D is unclear. The V and J ends lost 4 bases and 2 bases respectively, with 11 bases between them. This CDR3 has 14 residues. In germline, CDR1 is MGHRA, CDR2 YSYEKL. As DNA, the CDR3 is TGCGCCAGCAGCCGAGAGACGGCAAACTATGGCTACACCTTC. Translated: CASSRETANYGYTF.

The chain combines TRBV5-8 with TRBJ2-3; TRBD2 aligns across 12 bases. The CDR3 totals 18 residues. The germline V gene encodes CDR1 SGHTS and CDR2 YDEGEE. After removal of 2 bases from V and 0 bases from J, the junction contained 7 bases not matched to a gene. CDR3 loop: CASSFPNLAGGSTDTQYF. The CDR3 DNA sequence: TGTGCCAGCAGCTTTCCAAATCTAGCGGGGGGGAGCACAGATACGCAGTATTTT.

The V gene is TRBV6-6, the J gene TRBJ1-1; 10 bases are shared with TRBD1. Germline trimming cut 2 bases from V and 4 bases from J; bases unmatched to any gene: 4. The CDR3 spans 15 residues. Germline V gene data show CDR1 as MNHNY and CDR2 as SVGAGI (reference sequence). The chain's CDR3 is CASSYVGTGATEAFF. As DNA, the CDR3 is TGTGCCAGCAGTTACGTTGGGACAGGGGCCACTGAAGCTTTCTTT.

The chain employs TRBV7-2 and TRBJ1-2, with 8 nucleotides matching TRBD1. This CDR3 is 13 amino acids long. Trimming took 6 bases from V and 4 from J; bases not matched to a gene: 4. Per the germline V gene, CDR1 is SGHTA and CDR2 is FQGNSA. CDR3 loop: CASRPDRGYGYTF. The CDR3, as DNA: TGTGCCAGCAGACCCGACAGGGGCTATGGCTACACCTTC.

This chain joins TRBV3-1 (or the pseudogene TRBV3-2) and TRBJ1-4; 8 bases match TRBD1. The CDR3 is 14 amino acids. V lost 2 bases and J lost 14; bases outside the gene matches: 10. The germline CDR1 and CDR2 sequences are LGHDT and YNNKEL (reference sequence). In DNA, the CDR3 is TGTGCCAGCAGCCAATCTTCCGACAGGGGAGGGCTGTTTTTT. It specifies CASSQSSDRGGLFF.

This rearrangement joins TRBV19 to TRBJ2-2; D might be TRBD1 (6 bases). CDR3 length: 13 residues. V was pared by 6 bases and J by 6 bases, with 11 bases between. CDR1 is LNHDA, CDR2 SQIVND, per germline (reference sequence). CDR3 nucleotide sequence: TGTGCCAGTAGACCCACAGGGTCCGGGGAGCTGTTTTTT. Translated: CASRPTGSGELFF.

The chain uses TRBV3-1 (or the pseudogene TRBV3-2) and TRBJ2-5; possible D gene TRBD2, 5 bases. The CDR3 spans 16 residues. V was trimmed by 3 bases and J by 4 bases, leaving 18 bases between them. Germline CDR1 and CDR2: LGHDT and YNNKEL (reference sequence). The CDR3 loop is CASSHPRAEGRETQYF. DNA of the CDR3: TGTGCCAGCAGCCACCCGAGGGCCGAAGGGAGAGAGACCCAGTACTTC.

The gene calls are TRBV5-1 and TRBJ1-2; perhaps TRBD1 as D (6 bases). The CDR3 length is 15 residues. From germline, CDR1 is SGHRS and CDR2 YFSETQ. V lost 5 bases and J lost 9, with 23 bases in between. CDR3 amino acids: CASSISGGLGYSYTF. CDR3 coding DNA: TGCGCCAGCAGTATTTCGGGGGGCTTGGGATATAGCTACACCTTC.

The chain has TRBV19 and TRBJ1-6; D not certain. Germline V lookup: CDR1 LNHDA, CDR2 SQIVND (reference sequence). The CDR3 has 14 amino acids. Trimming cost V 7 bases and J 7 bases, with 14 bases left between them. Here the CDR3 DNA reads TGTGCCAGTAACCACGTGGGTACCAATTCACCCCTCCACTTT. Protein sequence: CASNHVGTNSPLHF.

Comments on this clone: Within the sample, other DNA sequences also encode this same CDR3. The CDR3 DNA sequence: TGTGCCAGCAGTTACTCGCGGAGCGGCACTGAAGCTTTCTTT. This gives the protein CASSYSRSGTEAFF. The chain couples TRBV6-5 to TRBJ1-1; D uncertain. Germline lookup yields CDR1 MNHEY and CDR2 SVGAGI. The V gene lost 0 bases and the J gene lost 4 bases, with 9 bases spanning the gap. This CDR3 is built from 14 residues.

This sequence joins TRBV10-3 and TRBJ1-2; 12 bases agree with TRBD1. Per the germline V gene, CDR1 is ENHRY and CDR2 is SYGVKD. This CDR3 spans 17 amino acids. V trimming: 6 bases; J trimming: 4 bases; junction bases outside the gene matches: 12. CDR3 nucleotides: TGTGCCATCAGGTCCGGGACAGGGGGCCGGGGTGTCTATGGCTACACCTTC. It is translated as CAIRSGTGGRGVYGYTF.